This record concerns one T cell receptor beta chain sequence. The source of the sample is a study of CD8+ T cells in alopecia areata. Study in general: Treated patients were given 5 to 10 mg oral tofacitinib twice daily.

Extracted RNA was reverse transcribed, and the resulting cDNA served as sequencing template. Profiling relied on immunoSEQ multiplex PCR, and the TCRdb table lists in-frame clones only, not all of them. The table records some 110,000 clones, more than 30% of them present only once. Isolation of CD4+ and CD8+ T cells from PBMCs was achieved by sorting. From germline, CDR1 is GTSNPN and CDR2 SVGIG (reference sequence). V shed 4 bases, J shed 7 bases, and the junction held 9 bases outside the gene matches. This CDR3 is built from 13 residues. This chain links TRBV30 with TRBJ2-5, with 7 bases matching TRBD1. The sequence derives from a human donor with alopecia areata. What was sequenced was CD4+ T cells sorted from blood. CDR3 in amino acids: CAWTWDSDGTQYF. CDR3 DNA sequence: TGTGCCTGGACCTGGGACAGTGATGGGACCCAGTACTTC. The full variable domain, its missing parts supplied by reference TRBV30 and TRBJ2-5, is SQTIHQWPATLVQPVGSPLSLECTVEGTSNPNLYWYRQAAGRGLQLLFYSVGIGQISSEVPQNLSASRPQDRQFILSSKKLLLSDSGFYLCAWTWDSDGTQYFGPGTRLLVL.